The sequence of this TCR beta chain was determined in a study of cytomegalovirus exposure and HLA in healthy donors. Researchers ran the PCR with 60 Vbeta and 13 Jbeta primers. The protocol was immunoSEQ multiplex PCR, while the TCRdb copy is restricted to in-frame clones and leaves out a portion. The sample includes 150,000 to 200,000 clones, about 86% of them seen just once. V was trimmed by 5 bases and J by 5 bases, leaving 18 bases between them. Looked up from germline, CDR1 is MNHEY and CDR2 is SVGAGI. The CDR3 extends over 15 amino acids. This receptor was obtained from a woman aged 18-29 years in good health and CMV-seropositive. The chain uses TRBV6-5 and TRBJ1-2; D gene ambiguous. Sequencing was done on a sample of PBMCs. CDR3 sequence reads: CASSPPTAGSYGYTF. The CDR3, as DNA: TGTGCCAGCAGTCCCCCCACCGCGGGGTCGTATGGCTACACCTTC.